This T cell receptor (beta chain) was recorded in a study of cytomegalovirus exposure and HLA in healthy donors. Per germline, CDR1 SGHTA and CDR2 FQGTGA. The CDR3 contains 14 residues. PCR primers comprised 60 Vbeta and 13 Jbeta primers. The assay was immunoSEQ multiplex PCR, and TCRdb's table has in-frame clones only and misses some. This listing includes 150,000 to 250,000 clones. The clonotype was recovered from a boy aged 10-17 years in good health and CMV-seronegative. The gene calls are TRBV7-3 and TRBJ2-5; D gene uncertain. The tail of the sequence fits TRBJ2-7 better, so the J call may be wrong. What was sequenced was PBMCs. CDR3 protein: CASSLVVFFYEQYF. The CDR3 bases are TGTGCCAGCAGCCTGGTGGTCTTCTTCTACGAGCAGTACTTC.